This TCR beta chain originates from a study of T cells after posttransplantation cyclophosphamide. General observations from the study: Recipient CMV seropositivity and CMV reactivation strongly tracked TRB clonality. Donor-recipient repertoire similarity was low at 1-2 months, rising over year one. TRB overlap between skin or GI tissue T cells and blood was limited.

CDR3 size: 15 residues. V lost 8 bases to trimming and J lost 4 bases, with 21 bases between them. The germline gives CDR1 MGHRA, CDR2 YSYEKL. The protocol was immunoSEQ multiplex PCR, while the TCRdb copy is restricted to in-frame clones and leaves out a portion. The sample lists around 17,000 clones; less than 85% were seen once. Note on this clone: What it binds is unknown.

Control samples came 1 year after myeloablative marrow transplants with methotrexate plus calcineurin inhibitor. Here the sequenced sample was PBMCs, taken after allogeneic stem cell transplant with calcineurin inhibitor and methotrexate. V is TRBV4-1 and J is TRBJ2-7; D possibly corresponds to TRBD2 (6 bases). The sequence was obtained from a female patient between 18 and 35 years old who received an allogeneic stem cell transplant from an unrelated donor, was CMV-positive, and had acute and chronic GVHD. The T cells may partly be graft donor cells. The CDR3 reads CASSHASGLQYEQYF. CDR3 DNA sequence: TGCGCCAGCTCCCACGCCTCGGGACTGCAATACGAGCAGTACTTC.